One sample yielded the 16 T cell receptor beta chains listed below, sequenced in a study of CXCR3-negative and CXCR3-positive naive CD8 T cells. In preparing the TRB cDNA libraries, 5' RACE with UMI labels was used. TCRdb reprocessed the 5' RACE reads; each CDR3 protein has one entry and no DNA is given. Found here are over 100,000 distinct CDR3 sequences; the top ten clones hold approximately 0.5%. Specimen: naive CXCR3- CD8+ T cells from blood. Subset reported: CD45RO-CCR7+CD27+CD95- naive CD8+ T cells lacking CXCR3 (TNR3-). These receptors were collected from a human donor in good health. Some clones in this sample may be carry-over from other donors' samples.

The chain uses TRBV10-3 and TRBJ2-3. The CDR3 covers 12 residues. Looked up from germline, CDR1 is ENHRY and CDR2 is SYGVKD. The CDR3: CAISRDTDTQYF.

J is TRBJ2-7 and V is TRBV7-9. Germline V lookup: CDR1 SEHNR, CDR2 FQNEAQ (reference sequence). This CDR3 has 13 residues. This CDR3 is CASSSRSGNEQYF.

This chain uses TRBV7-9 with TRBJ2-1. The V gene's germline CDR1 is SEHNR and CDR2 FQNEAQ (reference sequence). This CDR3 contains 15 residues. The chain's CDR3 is CASSLGADSYNEQFF.

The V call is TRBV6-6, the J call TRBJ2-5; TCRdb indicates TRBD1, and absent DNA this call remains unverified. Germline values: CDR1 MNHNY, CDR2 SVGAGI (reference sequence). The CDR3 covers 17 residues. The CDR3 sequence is CASSSLKTGGMKETQYF.

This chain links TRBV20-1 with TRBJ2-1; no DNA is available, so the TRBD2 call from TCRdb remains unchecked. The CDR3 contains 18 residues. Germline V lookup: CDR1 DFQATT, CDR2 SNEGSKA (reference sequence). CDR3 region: CSARAGTSGSWAYNEQFF.

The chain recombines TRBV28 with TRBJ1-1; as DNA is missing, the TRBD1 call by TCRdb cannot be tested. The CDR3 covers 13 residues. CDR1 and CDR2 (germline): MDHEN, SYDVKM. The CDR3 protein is CASSYRGGTEAFF.

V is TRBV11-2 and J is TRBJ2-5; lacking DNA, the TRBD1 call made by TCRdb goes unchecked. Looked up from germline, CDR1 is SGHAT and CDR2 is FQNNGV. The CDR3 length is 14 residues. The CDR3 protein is CASSPRTPGETQYF.

CDR3: CASSYSGFNTEAFF. The V and J genes are TRBV6-5 and TRBJ1-1. The CDR3 sequence is 14 residues long. The germline V gene encodes CDR1 MNHEY and CDR2 SVGAGI.

The CDR3 sequence: CATRGSGSPYEQYF. J is TRBJ2-7 and V is TRBV7-9. This CDR3 region has 14 residues. Germline loops: CDR1 SEHNR, CDR2 FQNEAQ (reference sequence).

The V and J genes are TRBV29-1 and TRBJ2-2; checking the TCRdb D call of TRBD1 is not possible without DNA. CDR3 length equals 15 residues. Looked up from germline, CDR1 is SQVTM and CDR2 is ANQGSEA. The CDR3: CSVERAGENTGELFF.

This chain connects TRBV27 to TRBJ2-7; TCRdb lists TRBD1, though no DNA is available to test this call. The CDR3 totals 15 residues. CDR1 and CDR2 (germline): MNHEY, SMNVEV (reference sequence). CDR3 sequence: CASAETGTGDGEQYF.

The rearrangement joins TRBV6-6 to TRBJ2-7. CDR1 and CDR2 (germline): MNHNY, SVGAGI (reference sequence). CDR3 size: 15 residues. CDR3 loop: CASSYAASNYYEQYF.

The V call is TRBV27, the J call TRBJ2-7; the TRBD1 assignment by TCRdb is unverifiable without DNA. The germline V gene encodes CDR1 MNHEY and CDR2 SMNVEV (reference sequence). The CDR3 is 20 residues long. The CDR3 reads CASTTVGGSSGRVNNYEQYF.

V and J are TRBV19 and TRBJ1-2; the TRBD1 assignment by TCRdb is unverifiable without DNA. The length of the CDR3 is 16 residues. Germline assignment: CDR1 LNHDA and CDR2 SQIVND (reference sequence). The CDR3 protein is CASSHPPFDRDYGYTF.

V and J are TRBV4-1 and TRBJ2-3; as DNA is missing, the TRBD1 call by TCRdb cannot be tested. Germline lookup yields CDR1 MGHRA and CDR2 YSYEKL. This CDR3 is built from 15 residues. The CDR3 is CASSQVGTPTDTQYF.

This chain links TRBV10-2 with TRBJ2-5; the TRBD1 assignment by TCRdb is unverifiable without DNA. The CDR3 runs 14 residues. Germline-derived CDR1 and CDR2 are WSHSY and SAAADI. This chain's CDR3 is CASSEWGGQETQYF.